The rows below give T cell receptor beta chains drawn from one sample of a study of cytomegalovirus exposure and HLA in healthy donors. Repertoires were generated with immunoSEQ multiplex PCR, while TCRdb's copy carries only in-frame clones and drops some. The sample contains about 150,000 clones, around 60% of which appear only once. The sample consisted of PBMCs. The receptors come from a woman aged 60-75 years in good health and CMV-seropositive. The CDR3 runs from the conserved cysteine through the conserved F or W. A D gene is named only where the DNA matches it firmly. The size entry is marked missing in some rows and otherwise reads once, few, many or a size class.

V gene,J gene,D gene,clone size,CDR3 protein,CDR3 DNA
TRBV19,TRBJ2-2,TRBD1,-,CASSARQGETGELFF,TGTGCCAGTAGTGCCCGACAGGGGGAAACCGGGGAGCTGTTTTTT
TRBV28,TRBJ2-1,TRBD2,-,CASLPYGLAGDDNEQFF,TGTGCCAGCCTGCCTTATGGACTAGCGGGAGATGACAATGAGCAGTTCTTC
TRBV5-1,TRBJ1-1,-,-,CASSPGSLNTEAFF,TGCGCCAGCAGCCCGGGGAGTCTGAACACTGAAGCTTTCTTT
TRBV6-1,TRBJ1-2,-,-,CASSDPGGYYGYTF,TGTGCCAGCAGTGACCCGGGAGGGTATTATGGCTACACCTTC
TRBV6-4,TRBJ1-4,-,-,CASSDSKEKKGVF,TGTGCCAGCAGTGACTCGAAAGAAAAAAAGGGGGTTTTT
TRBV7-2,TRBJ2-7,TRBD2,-,CASSPGLAGPYEQYF,TGTGCCAGCAGCCCTGGACTAGCGGGACCCTACGAGCAGTACTTC
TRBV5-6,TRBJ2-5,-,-,CASSLGRTGTQYF,TGTGCCAGCAGCTTGGGGCGGACTGGGACCCAGTACTTC
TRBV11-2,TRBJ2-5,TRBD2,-,CASSSRLAGETQYF,TGTGCCAGCAGCTCCCGACTAGCGGGAGAGACCCAGTACTTC
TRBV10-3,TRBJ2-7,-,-,CAISPDSAYEQYF,TGTGCCATCAGCCCCGACAGTGCCTACGAGCAGTACTTC
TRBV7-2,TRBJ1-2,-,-,CASSLGFKGEGGYTF,TGTGCCAGCAGCTTAGGGTTTAAGGGGGAAGGAGGCTACACCTTC
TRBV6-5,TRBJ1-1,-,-,CASRVGTAYTEAFF,TGTGCCAGCAGAGTAGGGACTGCATACACTGAAGCTTTCTTT
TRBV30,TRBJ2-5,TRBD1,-,CAWSGGTGAAQYF,TGTGCCTGGAGTGGGGGGACAGGGGCGGCCCAGTACTTC
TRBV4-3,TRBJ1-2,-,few,CASSHHNGGDGYTF,TGCGCCAGCAGCCACCACAACGGGGGGGATGGCTACACCTTC
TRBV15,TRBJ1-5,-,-,CATSGRGSSNQPQHF,TGTGCCACCAGCGGACGGGGATCTAGCAATCAGCCCCAGCATTTT